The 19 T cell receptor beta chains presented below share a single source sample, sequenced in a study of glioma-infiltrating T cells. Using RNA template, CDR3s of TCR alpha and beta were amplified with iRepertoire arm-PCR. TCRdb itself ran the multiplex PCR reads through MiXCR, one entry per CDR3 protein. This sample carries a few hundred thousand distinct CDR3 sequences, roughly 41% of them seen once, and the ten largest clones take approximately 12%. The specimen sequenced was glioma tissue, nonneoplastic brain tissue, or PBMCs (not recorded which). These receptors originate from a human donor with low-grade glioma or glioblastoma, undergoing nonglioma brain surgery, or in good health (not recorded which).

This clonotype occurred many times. CDR3 nucleotides: TGTGCCAGCAGTTACAGCTTAATCTCCTACAATGAGCAGTTCTTC. Protein: CASSYSLISYNEQFF. The V and J genes are TRBV6-2 or TRBV6-3 and TRBJ2-1, with no clear D. The CDR3 is made up of 15 amino acids. V was clipped by 2 bases and J by 0 bases, with 8 bases between them. Germline V lookup: CDR1 MNHEY, CDR2 SVGEGT.

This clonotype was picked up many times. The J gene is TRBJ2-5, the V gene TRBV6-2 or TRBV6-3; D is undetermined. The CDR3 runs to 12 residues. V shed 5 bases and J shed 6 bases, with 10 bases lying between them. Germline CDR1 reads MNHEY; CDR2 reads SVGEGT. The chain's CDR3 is CASSPGPQTQYF. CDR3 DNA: TGTGCCAGCAGTCCCGGGCCCCAGACCCAGTACTTC.

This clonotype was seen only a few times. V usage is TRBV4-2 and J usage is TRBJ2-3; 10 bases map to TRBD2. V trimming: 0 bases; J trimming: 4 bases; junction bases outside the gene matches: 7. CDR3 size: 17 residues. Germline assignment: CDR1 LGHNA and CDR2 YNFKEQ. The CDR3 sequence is CASSQEWVAGGADTQYF. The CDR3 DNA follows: TGTGCCAGCAGCCAAGAATGGGTAGCGGGAGGTGCAGATACGCAGTATTTT.

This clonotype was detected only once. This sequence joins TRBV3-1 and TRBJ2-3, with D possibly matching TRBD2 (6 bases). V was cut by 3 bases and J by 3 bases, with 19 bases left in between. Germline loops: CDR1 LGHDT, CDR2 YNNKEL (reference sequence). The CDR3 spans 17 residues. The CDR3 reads CASSHGLGGERTDTQYF. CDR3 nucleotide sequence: TGTGCCAGCAGCCACGGCCTCGGGGGAGAACGGACAGATACGCAGTATTTT.

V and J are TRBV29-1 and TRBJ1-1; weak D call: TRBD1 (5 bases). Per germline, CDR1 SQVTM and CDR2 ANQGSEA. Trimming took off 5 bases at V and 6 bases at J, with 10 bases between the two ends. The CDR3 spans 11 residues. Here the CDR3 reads CSVNQGPEAFF. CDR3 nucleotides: TGCAGCGTTAATCAGGGTCCTGAAGCTTTCTTT. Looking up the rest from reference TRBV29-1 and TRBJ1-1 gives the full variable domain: SAVISQKPSRDICQRGTSLTIQCQVDSQVTMMFWYRQQPGQSLTLIATANQGSEATYESGFVIDKFPISRPNLTFSTLTVSNMSPEDSSIYLCSVNQGPEAFFGQGTRLTVV.

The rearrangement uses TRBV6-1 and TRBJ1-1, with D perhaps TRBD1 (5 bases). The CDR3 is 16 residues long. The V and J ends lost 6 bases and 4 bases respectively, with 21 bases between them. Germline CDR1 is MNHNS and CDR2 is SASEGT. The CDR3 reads CASSVAAGSPSTEAFF. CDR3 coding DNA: TGTGCCAGCAGCGTAGCGGCAGGGAGCCCATCCACTGAAGCTTTCTTT.

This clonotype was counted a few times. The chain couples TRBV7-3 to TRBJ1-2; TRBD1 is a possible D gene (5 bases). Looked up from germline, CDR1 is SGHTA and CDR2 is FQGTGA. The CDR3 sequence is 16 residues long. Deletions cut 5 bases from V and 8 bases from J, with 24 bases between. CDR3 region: CASSAGTEPPGLGYTF. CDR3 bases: TGTGCCAGCAGCGCCGGGACGGAACCTCCGGGTTTAGGCTACACCTTC.

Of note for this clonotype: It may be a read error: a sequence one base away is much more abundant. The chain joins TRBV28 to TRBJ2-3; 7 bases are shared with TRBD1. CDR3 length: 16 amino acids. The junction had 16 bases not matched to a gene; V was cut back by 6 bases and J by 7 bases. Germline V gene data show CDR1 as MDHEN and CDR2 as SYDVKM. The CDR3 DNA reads TGTGCCAGCAGGGGGACACGGGGAAAAGGGGGCAATACGCAGTATTTT. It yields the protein CASRGTRGKGGNTQYF.

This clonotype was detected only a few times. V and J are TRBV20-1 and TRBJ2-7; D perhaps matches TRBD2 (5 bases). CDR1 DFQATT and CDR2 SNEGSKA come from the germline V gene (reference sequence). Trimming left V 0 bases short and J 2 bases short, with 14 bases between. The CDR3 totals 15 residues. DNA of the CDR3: TGCAGTGCTAGAGATCCAACCGGGAACACCTACGAGCAGTACTTC. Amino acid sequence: CSARDPTGNTYEQYF.

Here the CDR3 DNA reads TGTGCCAGCAGTAGGACAGGGTGGGAACAGCCCCAGCATTTT. Residues: CASSRTGWEQPQHF. The chain carries TRBV12-3 or TRBV12-4 and TRBJ1-5, with 8 bases identical to TRBD1. Trimming cost V 5 bases and J 7 bases; bases outside gene matches: 7. This CDR3 contains 14 residues.

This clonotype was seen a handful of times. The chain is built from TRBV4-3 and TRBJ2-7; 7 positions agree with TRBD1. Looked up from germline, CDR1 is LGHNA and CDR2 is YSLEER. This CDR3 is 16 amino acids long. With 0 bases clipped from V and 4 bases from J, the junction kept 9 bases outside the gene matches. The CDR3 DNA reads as TGCGCCAGCAGCCAAGACCCCGTGACAGGGAGTTACGAGCAGTACTTC. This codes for CASSQDPVTGSYEQYF.

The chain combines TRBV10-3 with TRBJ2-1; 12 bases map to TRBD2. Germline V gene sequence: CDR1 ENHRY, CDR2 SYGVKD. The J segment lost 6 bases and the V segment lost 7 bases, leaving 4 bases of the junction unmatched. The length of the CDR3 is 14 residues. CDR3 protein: CAITGTSGFNEQFF. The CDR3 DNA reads TGTGCCATCACCGGGACTAGCGGGTTCAATGAGCAGTTCTTC.

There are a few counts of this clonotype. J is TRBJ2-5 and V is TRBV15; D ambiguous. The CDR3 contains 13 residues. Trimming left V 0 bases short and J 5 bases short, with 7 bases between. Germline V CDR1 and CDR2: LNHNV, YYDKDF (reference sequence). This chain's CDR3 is CATSRDRFETQYF. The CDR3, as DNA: TGTGCCACCAGCAGAGATAGGTTCGAGACCCAGTACTTC.

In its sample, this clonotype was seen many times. CDR3: CSALTSGRVTDTQYF. Here the CDR3 DNA reads TGCAGTGCTCTTACTAGCGGGAGAGTGACAGATACGCAGTATTTT. The chain is built from TRBV20-1 and TRBJ2-3, with 11 bases fitting TRBD2. This CDR3 is 15 amino acids long. The junction had 7 bases not matched to a gene; V was cut back by 5 bases and J by 3 bases. Germline V CDR1 and CDR2: DFQATT, SNEGSKA (reference sequence).

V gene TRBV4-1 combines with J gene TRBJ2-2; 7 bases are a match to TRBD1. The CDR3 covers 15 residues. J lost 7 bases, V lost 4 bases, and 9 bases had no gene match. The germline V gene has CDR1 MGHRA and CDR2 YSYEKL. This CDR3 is CASSPLRGTVGELFF. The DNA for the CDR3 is TGCGCCAGCAGCCCGCTCAGGGGGACCGTCGGGGAGCTGTTTTTT.

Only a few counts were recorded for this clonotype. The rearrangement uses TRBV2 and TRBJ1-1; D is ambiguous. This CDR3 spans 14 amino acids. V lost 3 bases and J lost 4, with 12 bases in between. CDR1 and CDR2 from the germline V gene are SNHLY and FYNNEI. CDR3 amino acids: CASSEWGLSTEAFF. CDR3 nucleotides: TGTGCCAGCAGTGAGTGGGGTCTGAGCACTGAAGCTTTCTTT.

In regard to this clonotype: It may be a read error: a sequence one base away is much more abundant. In DNA, the CDR3 is TGTGCCAGCAGCTTAATGGGCGGCTCTGGAAACATCATATATTTT. Its protein is CASSLMGGSGNIIYF. The V call is TRBV7-2, the J call TRBJ1-3; D call uncertain. The CDR3 is 15 amino acids. Germline CDR1 reads SGHTA; CDR2 reads FQGNSA.

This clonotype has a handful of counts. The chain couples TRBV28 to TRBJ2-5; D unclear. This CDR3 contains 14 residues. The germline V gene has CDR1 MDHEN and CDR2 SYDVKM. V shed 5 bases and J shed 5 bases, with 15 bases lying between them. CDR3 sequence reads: CASSPTLGIETQYF. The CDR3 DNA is TGTGCCAGCAGTCCCACCCTAGGGATTGAGACCCAGTACTTC. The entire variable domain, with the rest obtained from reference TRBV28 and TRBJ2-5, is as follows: DVKVTQSSRYLVKRTGEKVFLECVQDMDHENMFWYRQDPGLGLRLIYFSYDVKMKEKGDIPEGYSVSREKKERFSLILESASTNQTSMYLCASSPTLGIETQYFGPGTRLLVL.

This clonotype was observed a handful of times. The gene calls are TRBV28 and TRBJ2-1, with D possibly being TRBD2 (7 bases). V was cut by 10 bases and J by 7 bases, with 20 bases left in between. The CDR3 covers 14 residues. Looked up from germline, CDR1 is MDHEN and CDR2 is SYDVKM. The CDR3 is CATKGGERVNEQFF. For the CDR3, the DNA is TGTGCCACCAAGGGGGGGGAGAGGGTGAATGAGCAGTTCTTC.